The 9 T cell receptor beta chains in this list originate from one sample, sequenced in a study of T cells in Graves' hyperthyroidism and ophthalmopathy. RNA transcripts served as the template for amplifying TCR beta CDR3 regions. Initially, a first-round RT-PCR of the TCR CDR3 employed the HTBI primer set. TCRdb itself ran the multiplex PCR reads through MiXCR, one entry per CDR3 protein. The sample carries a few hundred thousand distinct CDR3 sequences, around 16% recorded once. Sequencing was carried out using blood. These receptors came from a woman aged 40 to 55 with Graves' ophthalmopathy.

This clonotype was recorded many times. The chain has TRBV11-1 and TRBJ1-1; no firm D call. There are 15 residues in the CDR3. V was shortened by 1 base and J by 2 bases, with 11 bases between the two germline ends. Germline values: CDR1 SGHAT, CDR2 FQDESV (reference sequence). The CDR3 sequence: CASSLGMPQNTEAFF. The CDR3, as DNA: TGTGCCAGCAGCTTAGGGATGCCTCAAAACACTGAAGCTTTCTTT.

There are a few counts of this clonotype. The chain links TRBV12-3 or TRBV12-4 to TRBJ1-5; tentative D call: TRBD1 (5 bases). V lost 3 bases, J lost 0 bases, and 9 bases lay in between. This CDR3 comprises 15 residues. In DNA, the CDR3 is TGTGCCAGCAGTTTGGGGCATCTTAGCAATCAGCCCCAGCATTTT. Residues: CASSLGHLSNQPQHF.

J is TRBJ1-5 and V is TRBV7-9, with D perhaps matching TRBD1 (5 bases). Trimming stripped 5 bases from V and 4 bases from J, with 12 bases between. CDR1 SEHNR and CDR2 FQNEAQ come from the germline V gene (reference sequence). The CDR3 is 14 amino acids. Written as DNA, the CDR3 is TGTGCCAGCAGCATTGGGGGGATTAATCAGCCCCAGCATTTT. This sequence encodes CASSIGGINQPQHF.

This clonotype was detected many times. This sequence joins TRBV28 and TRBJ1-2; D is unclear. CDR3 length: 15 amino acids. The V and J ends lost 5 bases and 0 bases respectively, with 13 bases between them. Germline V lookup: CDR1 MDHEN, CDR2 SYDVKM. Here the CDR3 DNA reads TGTGCCAGCAGTACCCCGGGATCCTCTAACTATGGCTACACCTTC. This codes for CASSTPGSSNYGYTF.

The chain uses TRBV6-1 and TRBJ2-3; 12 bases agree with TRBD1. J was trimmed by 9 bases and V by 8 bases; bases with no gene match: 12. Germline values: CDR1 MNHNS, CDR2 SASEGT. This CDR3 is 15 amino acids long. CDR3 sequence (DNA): TGTGCCAGCTTCCGGGACAGGGGGCCGCGGAACACGCAGTATTTT. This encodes CASFRDRGPRNTQYF.

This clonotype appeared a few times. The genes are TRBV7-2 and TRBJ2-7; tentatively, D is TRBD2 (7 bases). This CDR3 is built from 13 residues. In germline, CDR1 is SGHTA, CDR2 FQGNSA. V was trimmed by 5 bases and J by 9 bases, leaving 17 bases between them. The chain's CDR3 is CASSRAGGGGQYF. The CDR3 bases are TGTGCCAGCAGCCGCGCTGGGGGGGGCGGGCAGTACTTC.

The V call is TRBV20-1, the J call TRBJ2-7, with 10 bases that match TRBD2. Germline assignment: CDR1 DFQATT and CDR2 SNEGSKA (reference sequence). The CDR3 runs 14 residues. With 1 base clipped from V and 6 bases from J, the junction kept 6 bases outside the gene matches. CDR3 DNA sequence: TGCAGTGCTAGAGCAGCGGGAGGGGTGAGCGAGCAGTACTTC. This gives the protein CSARAAGGVSEQYF.

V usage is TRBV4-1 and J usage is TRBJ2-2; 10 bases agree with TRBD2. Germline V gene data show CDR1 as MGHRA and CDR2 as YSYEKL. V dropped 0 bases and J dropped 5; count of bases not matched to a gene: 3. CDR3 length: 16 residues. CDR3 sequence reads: CASSQDVTSGTGELFF. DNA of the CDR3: TGCGCCAGCAGCCAAGATGTGACTAGCGGGACCGGGGAGCTGTTTTTT.

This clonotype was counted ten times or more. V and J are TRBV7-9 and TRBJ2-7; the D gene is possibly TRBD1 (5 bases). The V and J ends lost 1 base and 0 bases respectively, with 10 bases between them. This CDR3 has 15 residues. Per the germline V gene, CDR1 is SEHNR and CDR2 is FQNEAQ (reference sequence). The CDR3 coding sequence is TGTGCCAGCAGCTTAGGGGGCCCGTCCTCCTACGAGCAGTACTTC. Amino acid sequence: CASSLGGPSSYEQYF.